These 8 T cell receptor beta chains share one sample of origin, sequenced in a study of CXCR3-negative and CXCR3-positive naive CD8 T cells. The antigens of these receptors remain unknown. All TRB cDNA libraries came from 5' RACE performed with UMI labels. TCRdb reprocessed the 5' RACE reads, keeping one entry per CDR3 protein, no DNA. This repertoire comprises roughly 7,500 distinct CDR3 sequences; its ten largest clones make up 1.5%. Findings and caveats of the study: Naive CXCR3-positive cells had TRB CDR3s more hydrophobic than those of CXCR3-negative naive cells.

The sequenced sample was naive CXCR3+ CD8+ T cells from blood. As to subset: CD45RO-CCR7+CD27+CD95- naive CD8+ T cells expressing CXCR3 (TNR3+). The receptors derive from a human donor in good health. Some clones in this sample may be carry-over from other donors' samples.

The chain joins TRBV5-6 to TRBJ1-5; TCRdb's D call, TRBD1, is unchecked because there is no DNA. The CDR3 is 15 amino acids. Germline V gene sequence: CDR1 SGHDT, CDR2 YYEEEE. CDR3 in amino acids: CASSLWGGSNQPQHF.

The chain is built from TRBV11-1 and TRBJ2-7; the TCRdb call, TRBD1, lacks DNA for checking. Germline loops: CDR1 SGHAT, CDR2 FQDESV (reference sequence). The CDR3 covers 14 residues. CDR3 amino acids: CASSYGQGTYEQYF. Together with reference TRBV11-1 and TRBJ2-7, the CDR3 gives the full variable domain: EAEVAQSPRYKITEKSQAVAFWCDPISGHATLYWYRQILGQGPELLVQFQDESVVDDSQLPKDRFSAERLKGVDSTLKIQPAELGDSAMYLCASSYGQGTYEQYFGPGTRLTVT.

This sequence joins TRBV3-1 and TRBJ2-4; TCRdb selects TRBD1, and the lack of DNA leaves this call unchecked. This CDR3 contains 15 residues. CDR1 is LGHDT, CDR2 YNNKEL, per germline (reference sequence). The CDR3 loop reads CASRQVPGLGNIQYF.

The chain links TRBV29-1 to TRBJ1-1. Looked up from germline, CDR1 is SQVTM and CDR2 is ANQGSEA. CDR3 size: 11 residues. The CDR3 sequence: CSDAGGTEAFF.

Frequency places this clonotype as medium-sized. The V and J genes are TRBV5-1 and TRBJ2-1; lacking DNA, the TRBD1 call made by TCRdb goes unchecked. The germline V gene has CDR1 SGHRS and CDR2 YFSETQ. This CDR3 region has 15 residues. The CDR3 here is CASSSSGTGGNEQFF.

In terms of frequency, this clonotype is medium-sized. V gene TRBV4-1 combines with J gene TRBJ2-5; TCRdb returns TRBD2, unconfirmable since there is no DNA. The germline V gene has CDR1 MGHRA and CDR2 YSYEKL. The length of the CDR3 is 14 residues. CDR3: CASSQDRGQETQYF.

V and J are TRBV21-1 and TRBJ1-4. TRBV21-1 counts as a pseudogene. The CDR3 sequence is 12 residues long. Here the CDR3 reads CASSKADEKLFF.

This CDR3 reads CSAEHSGMKETQYF. The V and J genes are TRBV20-1 and TRBJ2-5; TCRdb returns TRBD2, unconfirmable since there is no DNA. From germline, CDR1 is DFQATT and CDR2 SNEGSKA (reference sequence). The CDR3 length is 14 residues.